This T cell receptor beta chain comes out of a study of vaccination and CD4 T cells after COVID-19. Study results and limitations: Median SARS-CoV-2-reactive clonotype numbers rose nonsignificantly, about 20 to 38.

A remark on this clonotype: Its target is not known.

The treatment is: approximately 9-day PBMC culture with coronavirus spike peptide pools or control peptides (ViraFEST assay). Germline lookup yields CDR1 LNHDA and CDR2 SQIVND (reference sequence). The CDR3 is made up of 16 amino acids. J was trimmed by 5 bases and V by 4 bases; bases with no gene match: 10. Sequenced with the Oncomine TCR Beta short-read assay was DNA taken from cultured CD4+ T cells. Once CD4+ T cells had been cultured, genomic DNA was extracted from them. TCRdb re-analysed the PCR reads in MiXCR, keeping a single row per CDR3 protein. This table has 15,000 to 20,000 distinct CDR3 sequences, 31% appearing once.

This TCR derives from a human donor with COVID-19. The sample comprised cultured CD4+ T cells from blood. This rearrangement joins TRBV19 to TRBJ2-5; 10 positions match TRBD1. The CDR3 DNA reads TGTGCCAGTAGTAAACCCGGGACAGGGGTACGGGAGACCCAGTACTTC. The encoded protein is CASSKPGTGVRETQYF.